The 23 T cell receptor beta chains reported below all come from one sample, sequenced in a study of identical twins. TCRdb re-analysed the 5' RACE reads in MiXCR, keeping a single row per CDR3 protein. This repertoire shows 310,000 or so distinct CDR3 sequences, around 8.8% found once; its top ten account for approximately 2.1%. This same sample was also taken into another study, of yellow fever vaccine responses in identical twins.

Sequenced input: memory (CD45RO+) T cells sorted from blood. Receptors were obtained from a woman under 30 in good health.

In this sample, this clonotype turned up a few times. The chain carries TRBV7-3 and TRBJ2-2; 11 positions agree with TRBD2. V was clipped by 1 base and J by 4 bases; unmatched bases: 8. The CDR3 has 18 residues. CDR1 is SGHTA, CDR2 FQGTGA, per germline. As DNA, the CDR3 is TGTGCCAGCAGCTTAAGTCAGGGAACTAGCGGGAGCACCGGGGAGCTGTTTTTT. It is translated as CASSLSQGTSGSTGELFF.

This clonotype has ten or more counts. This chain joins TRBV3-1 and TRBJ2-1, with 11 nucleotides matching TRBD2. There are 15 residues in the CDR3. The J segment lost 8 bases and the V segment lost 2 bases, leaving 5 bases of the junction unmatched. CDR1 and CDR2 (germline): LGHDT, YNNKEL (reference sequence). For the CDR3, the DNA is TGTGCCAGCAGCCAAACTAGCGGGGGAGGGGATGAGCAGTTCTTC. It codes for CASSQTSGGGDEQFF.

The chain recombines TRBV12-3 or TRBV12-4 with TRBJ2-1; D possibly corresponds to TRBD2 (7 bases). CDR3 length equals 15 residues. V dropped 4 bases and J dropped 4 bases, with 14 bases sitting between them. CDR3 protein: CASSSAGAGYNEQFF. DNA of the CDR3: TGTGCCAGCAGTTCGGCGGGGGCGGGGTACAATGAGCAGTTCTTC.

Ten or more counts support this clonotype. This sequence joins TRBV7-3 and TRBJ2-3; 9 bases match TRBD2. Germline CDR1 reads SGHTA; CDR2 reads FQGTGA. The trim removed 5 bases at V and 2 bases at J, leaving 5 bases unmatched. The CDR3 has 15 residues. CDR3 nucleotides: TGTGCCAGCAGCCCGAGCGGGAGGAACACAGATACGCAGTATTTT. Translation: CASSPSGRNTDTQYF.

This clonotype was observed many times. This chain joins TRBV15 and TRBJ1-6; D is unclear. The CDR3 loop spans 13 amino acids. Germline V gene lookup returns CDR1 LNHNV and CDR2 YYDKDF (reference sequence). Trimming left V 2 bases short and J 5 bases short, with 4 bases between. The CDR3, as DNA: TGTGCCACCAGCAGAATGAATAATTCACCCCTCCACTTT. Its translation: CATSRMNNSPLHF. The full variable domain, rest sourced from reference TRBV15 and TRBJ1-6, is DAMVIQNPRYQVTQFGKPVTLSCSQTLNHNVMYWYQQKSSQAPKLLFHYYDKDFNNEADTPDNFQSRRPNTSFCFLDIRSPGLGDTAMYLCATSRMNNSPLHFGNGTRLTVT.

This clonotype was seen repeatedly, ten times or more. This CDR3 is CASSRDRRFFETNEKLFF. As DNA, the CDR3 is TGTGCCAGCAGTCGGGACAGGAGATTTTTTGAAACTAATGAAAAACTGTTTTTT. The rearrangement uses TRBV28 and TRBJ1-4; 8 bases line up with TRBD1. Unmatched junction bases numbered 12, after V lost 5 bases and J lost 1 base. This CDR3 is 18 amino acids long. The germline gives CDR1 MDHEN, CDR2 SYDVKM.

Ten or more counts support this clonotype. This chain uses TRBV4-1 with TRBJ2-7; TRBD2 aligns across 7 bases. Germline V gene data show CDR1 as MGHRA and CDR2 as YSYEKL. This CDR3 is built from 14 residues. The V segment lost 2 bases and the J segment 3 bases; nucleotides outside the gene matches: 4. The CDR3 DNA sequence: TGCGCCAGCAGCCAACGGACGGGGGGCTACGAGCAGTACTTC. It translates to CASSQRTGGYEQYF.

This clonotype appeared a few times. This chain joins TRBV6-1 and TRBJ1-2; TRBD1 agrees at 7 bases. Germline loops: CDR1 MNHNS, CDR2 SASEGT. With V trimmed by 10 bases and J by 5 bases, 4 bases remained unmatched. The CDR3 consists of 11 residues. CDR3 loop: CATYRGYGYTF. The DNA of the CDR3 is TGTGCCACTTACAGGGGTTATGGCTACACCTTC.

The chain links TRBV5-6 to TRBJ2-5, with a weak D call TRBD2 (6 bases). This CDR3 comprises 16 residues. V lost 1 base and J lost 5, with 18 bases in between. Germline values: CDR1 SGHDT, CDR2 YYEEEE. The CDR3: CASSLLFDGGGETQYF. The CDR3 coding sequence is TGTGCCAGCAGCTTGCTGTTTGACGGGGGTGGGGAGACCCAGTACTTC.

Of note for this clonotype: Germline and junction disagree at one end, which may indicate a read error. This sequence joins TRBV3-1 and TRBJ2-1, with 9 nucleotides matching TRBD2. CDR3 length equals 15 residues. Germline V gene data show CDR1 as LGHDT and CDR2 as YNNKEL (reference sequence). This CDR3 reads CATSQAGRGGVERFF. DNA of the CDR3: TGTGCCACCAGCCAAGCGGGGCGGGGGGGCGTTGAGCGGTTCTTC.

This clonotype was picked up many times. The rearrangement joins TRBV20-1 to TRBJ1-1, with TRBD1 as a possible D gene (6 bases). V lost 3 bases and J 1 base, leaving 15 bases between the germline ends. The CDR3 has 15 amino acids. The germline gives CDR1 DFQATT, CDR2 SNEGSKA (reference sequence). This CDR3 is CSASRQGTPNTEAFF. CDR3 coding DNA: TGCAGTGCTAGTCGGCAAGGGACACCGAACACTGAAGCTTTCTTT.

V is TRBV6-1 and J is TRBJ2-3; 9 bases are shared with TRBD2. The junction had 6 bases not matched to a gene; V was cut back by 7 bases and J by 4 bases. The CDR3 sequence is 14 residues long. Germline CDR1 and CDR2: MNHNS and SASEGT. The DNA for the CDR3 is TGTGCCAGCACCGCGGGGGGGCCCGCAGATACGCAGTATTTT. It codes for CASTAGGPADTQYF.

This clonotype was seen repeatedly, ten times or more. The rearrangement uses TRBV11-2 and TRBJ2-2; D is uncertain. This CDR3 has 14 amino acids. CDR1 is SGHAT, CDR2 FQNNGV, per germline. The germline V and J ends were trimmed by 5 bases and 1 base, with 8 bases remaining between them. CDR3 loop: CASSPFENTGELFF. CDR3 nucleotide sequence: TGTGCCAGCAGCCCCTTCGAGAACACCGGGGAGCTGTTTTTT.

This clonotype was seen a few times. The chain is built from TRBV7-8 and TRBJ2-1; D remains ambiguous. V lost 5 bases and J lost 5, with 22 bases in between. This CDR3 is built from 17 residues. The V gene's germline CDR1 is SGHVS and CDR2 FQNEAQ. CDR3 bases: TGTGCCAGCAGCCAACGCACAGCCGGGTCTCGCCACAATGAGCAGTTCTTC. It yields the protein CASSQRTAGSRHNEQFF.

This clonotype was seen repeatedly, ten times or more. The rearrangement joins TRBV5-1 to TRBJ2-1, with D perhaps matching TRBD1 (7 bases). Per the germline V gene, CDR1 is SGHRS and CDR2 is YFSETQ. Trimming removed 4 bases at V and 1 base at J, with 18 bases between. CDR3 size: 17 residues. The CDR3 coding sequence is TGCGCCAGCAGCCTGGACCCAGGGGGGTTTTCCTACAATGAGCAGTTCTTC. This encodes CASSLDPGGFSYNEQFF.

The J gene is TRBJ2-7, the V gene TRBV19; TRBD1 aligns across 10 bases. Germline loops: CDR1 LNHDA, CDR2 SQIVND (reference sequence). This CDR3 contains 15 residues. J gave up 3 bases and V 5 bases, and 7 bases lay outside the gene matches. CDR3 residues: CASSPQTGGDYEQYF. CDR3 nucleotides: TGTGCCAGTAGTCCCCAGACAGGGGGCGACTACGAGCAGTACTTC.

This clonotype was seen a few times. The chain is built from TRBV3-1 and TRBJ2-3, with a weak D call TRBD1 (5 bases). Trimming shortened V by 1 base and J by 7 bases, and 9 bases separated the two germline ends. The length of the CDR3 is 13 residues. Per the germline V gene, CDR1 is LGHDT and CDR2 is YNNKEL (reference sequence). The CDR3 DNA sequence: TGTGCCAGCAGCCAAGGCAGGGCCTATACGCAGTATTTT. It codes for CASSQGRAYTQYF.

This clonotype showed up just a few times. The genes are TRBV20-1 and TRBJ1-2; D unresolved. CDR1 and CDR2 (germline): DFQATT, SNEGSKA (reference sequence). Trimming cost V 0 bases and J 2 bases, with 10 bases left between them. CDR3 size: 14 residues. The CDR3: CSAREAGRNYGYTF. The CDR3 DNA reads TGCAGTGCTAGAGAGGCTGGGAGGAACTATGGCTACACCTTC.

This clonotype was recorded at least ten times. The gene calls are TRBV5-1 and TRBJ1-1, with D maybe TRBD1 (5 bases). This CDR3 region has 14 residues. The ends were cut back, 4 bases at V and 1 base at J, with 11 bases in the middle. Germline CDR1 reads SGHRS; CDR2 reads YFSETQ. The CDR3 loop is CASSRAGPNTEAFF. CDR3 nucleotide sequence: TGCGCCAGCAGCCGGGCAGGGCCGAACACTGAAGCTTTCTTT.

This clonotype showed up just a few times. The rearrangement uses TRBV5-1 and TRBJ2-3, with 7 nucleotides matching TRBD2. V shed 1 base, J shed 2 bases, and the junction held 4 bases outside the gene matches. CDR1 and CDR2 (germline): SGHRS, YFSETQ. The CDR3 runs 15 residues. The CDR3 region is CASSLPSGNTDTQYF. The CDR3 DNA follows: TGCGCCAGCAGCTTGCCTAGCGGTAACACAGATACGCAGTATTTT.

The chain employs TRBV27 and TRBJ2-2; D may be TRBD1 or TRBD2 (5 bases each). Per the germline V gene, CDR1 is MNHEY and CDR2 is SMNVEV (reference sequence). Trimming removed 0 bases from V and 0 bases from J, with 17 bases in between. The CDR3 spans 19 residues. The CDR3 protein is CASSLSLRGYDTNTGELFF. The CDR3 coding sequence is TGTGCCAGCAGTTTATCCTTGAGGGGCTATGACACGAACACCGGGGAGCTGTTTTTT.

The table lists this clonotype with many counts. This chain connects TRBV5-1 to TRBJ2-5; D is uncertain. Trimming took off 0 bases at V and 5 bases at J, with 8 bases between the two ends. The CDR3 runs 13 residues. Germline lookup yields CDR1 SGHRS and CDR2 YFSETQ. In DNA, the CDR3 is TGCGCCAGCAGCTTGGGAGTAGGGGAGACCCAGTACTTC. Protein sequence: CASSLGVGETQYF.

This clonotype came up a few times. This chain joins TRBV5-8 and TRBJ1-6, with D uncertain. V was cut by 1 base and J by 6 bases, with 8 bases left in between. The germline V gene encodes CDR1 SGHTS and CDR2 YDEGEE. This CDR3 region has 14 residues. The CDR3 loop reads CASSLSKTNSPLHF. The CDR3 region has the DNA TGTGCCAGCAGCTTGAGTAAGACTAATTCACCCCTCCACTTT.